The clone carrying this T cell receptor (beta chain) came up a few times. The antigen remains undetermined. CDR3 length equals 17 residues. After removal of 1 base from V and 3 bases from J, the junction contained 9 bases not matched to a gene. CDR1 and CDR2 from the germline V gene are SGHRS and YFSETQ. This record belongs to a study of blood T cells in healthy people across ages. It was with a sample-barcoded 5' primer and a J-beta primer mix that a second PCR of about 6 to 12 cycles was run. A template-switch adaptor that had 12 random nucleotides put a tag on each cDNA molecule. There were at least 2.5 million CDR3-containing paired-end reads obtained from each sample. Each CDR3 protein is one row after TCRdb ran MiXCR on the 5' RACE reads. The sample has some 1.4 million distinct CDR3 sequences, approximately 38% seen once. Study-level points and caveats: In these data, TCR beta diversity tracked strongly with naive T cell percentage. Age advanced and TCR beta diversity per million T cells fell, roughly linearly.

The sequencing sample was made of blood. This clonotype was sampled from a woman in her late teens or twenties in good health. The chain joins TRBV5-1 to TRBJ1-1; 10 bases line up with TRBD1. This CDR3 reads CASSLTLTGGAYTEAFF. DNA of the CDR3: TGCGCCAGCAGCTTGACATTGACAGGGGGCGCGTACACTGAAGCTTTCTTT. Combining the CDR3 with reference TRBV5-1 and TRBJ1-1 gives the whole variable domain KAGVTQTPRYLIKTRGQQVTLSCSPISGHRSVSWYQQTPGQGLQFLFEYFSETQRNKGNFPGRFSGRQFSNSRSEMNVSTLELGDSALYLCASSLTLTGGAYTEAFFGQGTRLTVV.